The present entry profiles one TCR beta chain with its context. The sample is drawn from a study of blood T cell repertoires in COVID-19. Using immunoSEQ multiplex PCR, the repertoire was profiled, and TCRdb retains in-frame clones only, with some absent. Here the sample spans around 200,000 clones, about 82% being singletons. CDR1 and CDR2 (germline): SGHTA, FQGTGA. Between the trimmed V and J ends, which lost 4 bases and 4 bases, there was a span of 14 bases. The CDR3 is made up of 15 amino acids. Participant ages covered roughly 18 to 89 years across 24 US areas. The study assigned cohorts using participant-reported clinical history.

This clonotype originated in a man between 35 and 55 years old with acute COVID-19. The sequencing input was PBMCs or T cells enriched from blood (not recorded which). The chain is built from TRBV7-3 and TRBJ2-1; tentatively, D is TRBD2 (5 bases). CDR3 DNA sequence: TGTGCCAGCAGCTCTCGGGTAGCGACTTACAATGAGCAGTTCTTC. Its protein is CASSSRVATYNEQFF. Based on the CDR3 plus reference TRBV7-3 and TRBJ2-1, the full variable domain is GAGVSQTPSNKVTEKGKYVELRCDPISGHTALYWYRQSLGQGPEFLIYFQGTGAADDSGLPNDRFFAVRPEGSVSTLKIQRTERGDSAVYLCASSSRVATYNEQFFGPGTRLTVL.